This T cell receptor beta chain was captured by sequencing in a study of cytotoxic CD8 clonotypes in ibrutinib-treated CLL. Sequencing was designed to attain a depth spanning 1 in 200,000 to 1 in 1 million T cells. Only in-frame clones appear in the TCRdb table, and some are missing; sequencing was by immunoSEQ multiplex PCR. The data hold about 130,000 clones, with 75% to 85% observed a single time. CDR3 size: 13 residues. From germline, CDR1 is MDHEN and CDR2 SYDVKM. V was cut by 3 bases and J by 0 bases, with 5 bases left in between. The source is a human donor with chronic lymphocytic leukemia. The source material was PBMCs, sampled after 12 months of ibrutinib treatment. J is TRBJ2-5 and V is TRBV28, with no clear D. CDR3 region: CASSLGHQETQYF. In nucleotides, the CDR3 is TGTGCCAGCAGTTTGGGCCACCAAGAGACCCAGTACTTC.